Here is one T cell receptor (beta chain) with its context. The table came from immunoSEQ multiplex PCR; TCRdb's copy has only in-frame clones and leaves some out. The repertoire holds about 61,000 clones, with approximately 90% as singletons. Trimming took off 0 bases at V and 6 bases at J, with 9 bases between the two ends. The CDR3 totals 14 residues. Germline V gene sequence: CDR1 MNHEY, CDR2 SVGAGI. These data originate in a study of OX40 agonist ivuxolimab in advanced cancers. The chain employs TRBV6-5 and TRBJ1-5; no reliable D call. The starting material was CD4+ or CD8+ T cells sorted from blood, obtained in a trial of the OX40 agonist ivuxolimab. This clonotype originated in an adult with an advanced solid tumor such as melanoma, head and neck, liver or kidney cancer. The CDR3 region has the DNA TGTGCCAGCAGTTACTCGGACGGAAGTCAGCCCCAGCATTTT. This encodes CASSYSDGSQPQHF.